This T cell receptor (beta chain) appears in the sequencing data of a study of blood T cell repertoires in COVID-19. CDR1 SGHRS and CDR2 YFSETQ come from the germline V gene. This CDR3 has 15 residues. V gave up 0 bases and J gave up 6 bases; unmatched junction bases: 4. This clone was found a few times. Methods used by the authors: Amplification of reference gene primers was used by the study to estimate nucleated cell counts. TCRdb's copy holds only in-frame clones and misses some; the assay was immunoSEQ multiplex PCR. V and J calls and clone size are given by that table; D and trimming were obtained from the DNA. The table lists 170,000 or so clones, more than 75% of them singletons.

Sequencing was carried out using PBMCs or T cells enriched from blood (not recorded which). The chain combines TRBV5-1 with TRBJ1-2; the match to TRBD1 covers 11 bases. The TCR originated in a woman aged 45 to 65 who had recovered from COVID-19. DNA of the CDR3: TGCGCCAGCAGCTTGGGGACAGGGGGCTATGATGGCTACACCTTC. It translates to CASSLGTGGYDGYTF.